Listed here are 5 T cell receptor beta chains from one sample, sequenced in a study of CD8+CD57+ T cells in acquired aplastic anemia. Genomic DNA templated the TCR beta VDJ and CDR3 profiling. TCRdb used MiXCR to reprocess the reads, holding one entry per CDR3 protein. The data show around 200,000 distinct CDR3 sequences, with approximately 48% seen just once and under 2% held by the top ten. Patients included in sequencing had previously demonstrated CD8+CD57+ cell expansion by flow cytometry. Sequenced: sorted CD4+, CD8+, or CD8+CD57+ T cells (not recorded which) from PBMCs. All receptors derive from a human donor with aplastic anemia.

The chain combines TRBV6-1 with TRBJ1-1; D unresolved. From germline, CDR1 is MNHNS and CDR2 SASEGT. The V end lost 5 bases, the J end lost 0 bases, and 16 bases lay between the germline ends. This CDR3 is built from 16 residues. The CDR3, as DNA: TGTGCCAGCAGTCCCCTCGGAGGAGGATTGAACACTGAAGCTTTCTTT. Protein sequence: CASSPLGGGLNTEAFF.

This clonotype was observed many times. The chain employs TRBV28 and TRBJ2-7, with a possible D match to TRBD1 (6 bases). CDR3 length: 14 residues. Germline V gives CDR1 MDHEN, CDR2 SYDVKM. V dropped 3 bases and J dropped 6 bases, with 15 bases sitting between them. Written as DNA, the CDR3 is TGTGCCAGCAGTTTTCGGCAGGGGAGAAGCGAGCAGTACTTC. Its protein is CASSFRQGRSEQYF.

In regard to this clonotype: The junction departs from germline at one end; a sequencing error may be responsible. The chain uses TRBV19 and TRBJ1-1; unclear D gene. The CDR3 contains 11 residues. The V gene's germline CDR1 is LNHDA and CDR2 SQIVND (reference sequence). The chain's CDR3 is CASSQDWPTVF. The DNA for the CDR3 is TGTGCCAGTAGTCAGGACTGGCCCACCGTCTTT.

This rearrangement joins TRBV2 to TRBJ2-1, with D hard to call. The CDR3 runs to 11 residues. Germline CDR1 is SNHLY and CDR2 is FYNNEI. Trimming took 3 bases from V and 7 from J, leaving 4 bases between them. CDR3: CASSEWNEQFF. Written as DNA, the CDR3 is TGTGCCAGCAGTGAGTGGAATGAGCAGTTCTTC.

The chain employs TRBV9 and TRBJ1-2; D not certain. With 3 bases removed from V and 7 bases from J, the gap between germline ends came to 22 bases. Looked up from germline, CDR1 is SGDLS and CDR2 is YYNGEE. The CDR3 sequence is 16 residues long. This chain's CDR3 is CASSAQIGSPRGGYTF. CDR3 DNA: TGTGCCAGCAGCGCTCAAATAGGGAGTCCCCGGGGTGGCTACACCTTC. Full variable domain (outside the CDR3, taken from reference TRBV9 and TRBJ1-2): DSGVTQTPKHLITATGQRVTLRCSPRSGDLSVYWYQQSLDQGLQFLIQYYNGEERAKGNILERFSAQQFPDLHSELNLSSLELGDSALYFCASSAQIGSPRGGYTFGSGTRLTVV.